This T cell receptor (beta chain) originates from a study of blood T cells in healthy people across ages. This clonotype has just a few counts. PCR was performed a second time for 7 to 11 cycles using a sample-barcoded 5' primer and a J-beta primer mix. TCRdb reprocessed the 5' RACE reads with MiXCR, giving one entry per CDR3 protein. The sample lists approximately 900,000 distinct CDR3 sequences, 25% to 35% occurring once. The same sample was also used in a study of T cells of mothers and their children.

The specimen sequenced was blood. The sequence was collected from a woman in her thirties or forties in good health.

The CDR3 bases are TGTGCCAGCAGCTTAGATCCCGGAGGGGATACGCAGTATTTT. Translated, it gives CASSLDPGGDTQYF. The chain combines TRBV7-2 with TRBJ2-3, with D tentatively TRBD2 (6 bases). The germline V gene encodes CDR1 SGHTA and CDR2 FQGNSA. Trimming stripped 1 base from V and 6 bases from J, with 11 bases between. CDR3 length: 14 residues.